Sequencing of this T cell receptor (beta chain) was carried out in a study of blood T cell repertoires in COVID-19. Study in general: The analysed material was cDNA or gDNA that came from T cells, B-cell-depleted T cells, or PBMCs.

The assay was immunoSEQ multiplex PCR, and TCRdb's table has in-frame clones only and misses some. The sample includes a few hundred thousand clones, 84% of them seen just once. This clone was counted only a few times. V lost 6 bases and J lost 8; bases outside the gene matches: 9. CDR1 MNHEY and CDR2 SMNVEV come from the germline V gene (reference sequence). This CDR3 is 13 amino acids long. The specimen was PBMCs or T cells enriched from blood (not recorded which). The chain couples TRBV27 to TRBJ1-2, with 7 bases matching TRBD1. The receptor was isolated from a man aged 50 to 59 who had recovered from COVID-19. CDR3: CASSPSGGRGYTF. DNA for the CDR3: TGTGCCAGCAGCCCATCAGGGGGTAGAGGCTACACCTTC.